This record looks at one T cell receptor beta chain sequence and its context. The data derive from a study of blood T cell repertoires in COVID-19. Study in general: Acute and convalescent COVID-19 specimens originated in the United States, Italy and Spain. T cells, B-cell-depleted T cells, or PBMCs provided the cDNA or gDNA that served as material.

There are 13 residues in the CDR3. The germline CDR1 and CDR2 sequences are GTSNPN and SVGIG (reference sequence). Unmatched junction bases numbered 3, after V lost 3 bases and J lost 5 bases. Authors' analysis steps: How many nucleated cells were present was estimated from reference gene primer amplification. The protocol was immunoSEQ multiplex PCR, while the TCRdb copy is restricted to in-frame clones and leaves out a portion. The V and J calls and clone size are taken from that table; D and trimming were inferred from the DNA. The sample includes approximately 180,000 clones, roughly 90% seen only once; the top ten take 1.6%.

The sample was peripheral blood. The TCR comes from a woman aged 45-65 years with acute or convalescent COVID-19. V and J are TRBV30 and TRBJ1-4; 7 bases fit TRBD1. CDR3 bases: TGTGCCTGGAGAGGGACAGACAATGAAAAACTGTTTTTT. Its protein product is CAWRGTDNEKLFF.